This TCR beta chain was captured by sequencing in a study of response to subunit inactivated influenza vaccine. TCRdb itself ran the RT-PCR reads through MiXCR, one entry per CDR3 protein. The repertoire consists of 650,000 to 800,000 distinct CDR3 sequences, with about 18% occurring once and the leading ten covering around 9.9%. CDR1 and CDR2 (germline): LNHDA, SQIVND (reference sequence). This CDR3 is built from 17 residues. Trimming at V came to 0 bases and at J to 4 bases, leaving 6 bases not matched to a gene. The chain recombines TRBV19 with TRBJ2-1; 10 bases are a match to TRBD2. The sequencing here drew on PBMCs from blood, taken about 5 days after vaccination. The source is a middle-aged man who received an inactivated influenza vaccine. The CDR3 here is CASSIDLASGSYNEQFF. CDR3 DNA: TGTGCCAGTAGTATAGATCTGGCTAGCGGGAGTTACAATGAGCAGTTCTTC.